This T cell receptor (beta chain) was observed in a study of CD8+CD57+ T cells in acquired aplastic anemia. Whole-study context: Quantities of DNA derived from sorted CD4+ and CD8+ cells averaged about 3.2 ug. Study results and caveats: Between patients and controls, about 30 CD8+ CDR3 sequences were found in common.

In the case of this clonotype: Its specificity is unknown.

According to the study, genomic DNA was the template for TCR beta VDJ and CDR3 profiling. TCRdb processed the reads anew with MiXCR; each CDR3 protein has one entry. The table lists 75,000 to 100,000 distinct CDR3 sequences, about 67% of them singletons. Patients chosen for sequencing had CD8+CD57+ cells that had expanded, as shown by flow cytometry. Patients were treatment-naive when blood was sampled. Per the germline V gene, CDR1 is SGHDN and CDR2 is FVKESK. The CDR3 has 13 amino acids. Trimming took 5 bases from V and 6 from J, leaving 14 bases between them. The sample consisted of sorted CD4+, CD8+, or CD8+CD57+ T cells (not recorded which) from PBMCs. The clonotype was recovered from a human donor with aplastic anemia. The chain joins TRBV14 to TRBJ2-7, with D possibly matching TRBD1 (5 bases). The CDR3 DNA reads as TGTGCCAGCAGCTCACATCAGGGTTCCGAGCAGTACTTC. Translating it yields CASSSHQGSEQYF.